This T cell receptor beta chain was profiled in a study of cytomegalovirus exposure and HLA in healthy donors. On this clone itself: Antigen: not known.

The CDR3 sequence is 16 residues long. Germline CDR1 and CDR2: LGHNT and FRNRAP. V lost 1 base and J 4 bases, leaving 16 bases between the germline ends. Study-wide results and caveats: Reported findings show TCR beta sequences accurately forecast HLA-A and HLA-B alleles in most subjects.

In the PCR, 60 Vbeta and 13 Jbeta primers were used. Data came from immunoSEQ multiplex PCR; TCRdb stores just in-frame clones and leaves some out. The table lists roughly 190,000 clones. This sequence joins TRBV12-5 and TRBJ1-1; a possible D gene is TRBD1 (6 bases). The sequence came from a man aged 25 to 40 in good health and CMV-seronegative. Sample: PBMCs. The DNA for the CDR3 is TGTGCTAGTGGTTTGGCCACAGGGCGGGCGGGCACTGAAGCTTTCTTT. It translates to CASGLATGRAGTEAFF.